This T cell receptor (beta chain) stems from a study of shared clonotypes between healthy human individuals. This CDR3 region has 15 residues. Trimming shortened V by 4 bases and J by 1 base, and 12 bases separated the two germline ends. The germline gives CDR1 MDHEN, CDR2 SYDVKM. Notes on the study in general: Among non-shared clonotypes, generation probabilities were lower than among those shared by all four donors. The study found roughly 5% of naive CD4 clonotypes shared across a handful of donors.

Original processing notes: Quality scores were absent from the junction-only immunoSEQ sequences, so filtering differed. The protocol was immunoSEQ multiplex PCR, while the TCRdb copy is restricted to in-frame clones and leaves out a portion. For V, J and clone size, that table is used; D and trimming come from the DNA. The sample holds about 2.3 million clones; roughly 92% are singletons and the top ten take 0.3% to 0.45%. CD4+ cells were split into CD45RA+ naive and CD45RA-negative memory subsets. Note on this clone: Its antigen is unidentified.

Material for sequencing was naive CD4+ T cells from PBMCs. Subset defined: CD45RA+ positively selected. The chain links TRBV28 to TRBJ2-3; D is possibly TRBD2 (6 bases). This TCR was recovered from a man younger than 30 in good health. Some clones in this sample may be carry-over from other donors' samples. The CDR3 sequence is CASSSRGMGTDTQYF. The CDR3 DNA is TGTGCCAGCAGTTCCCGGGGGATGGGCACAGATACGCAGTATTTT.